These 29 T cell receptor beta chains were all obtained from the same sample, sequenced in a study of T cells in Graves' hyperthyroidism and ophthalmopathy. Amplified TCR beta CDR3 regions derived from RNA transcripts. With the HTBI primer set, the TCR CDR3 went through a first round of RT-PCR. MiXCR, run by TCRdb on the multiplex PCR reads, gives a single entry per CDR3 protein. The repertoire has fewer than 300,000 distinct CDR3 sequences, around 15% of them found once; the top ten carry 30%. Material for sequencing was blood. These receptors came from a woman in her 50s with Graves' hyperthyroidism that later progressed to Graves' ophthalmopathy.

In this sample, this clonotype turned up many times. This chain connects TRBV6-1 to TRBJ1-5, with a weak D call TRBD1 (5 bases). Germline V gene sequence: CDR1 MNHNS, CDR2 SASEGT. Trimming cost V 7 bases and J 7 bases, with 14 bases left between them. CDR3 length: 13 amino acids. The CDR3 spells CASIPGQGQPQHF. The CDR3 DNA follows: TGTGCCAGCATCCCTGGGCAGGGCCAGCCCCAGCATTTT.

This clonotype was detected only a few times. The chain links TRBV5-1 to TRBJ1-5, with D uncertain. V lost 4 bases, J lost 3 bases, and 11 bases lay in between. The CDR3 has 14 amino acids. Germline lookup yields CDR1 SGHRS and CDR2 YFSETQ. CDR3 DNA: TGCGCCAGCAGCCCCGGAGAGAACAATCAGCCCCAGCATTTT. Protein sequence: CASSPGENNQPQHF.

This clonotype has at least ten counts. CDR3 DNA: TGTGCCACCAGTGATTCTCTCATAACCGGACACGTATACAATGAGCAGTTCTTC. This gives the protein CATSDSLITGHVYNEQFF. The chain carries TRBV24-1 and TRBJ2-1; possibly TRBD1 for D (5 bases). The CDR3 has 18 residues. V gave up 2 bases and J gave up 4 bases, with 20 bases separating them. CDR1 and CDR2 (germline): KGHDR, SFDVKD.

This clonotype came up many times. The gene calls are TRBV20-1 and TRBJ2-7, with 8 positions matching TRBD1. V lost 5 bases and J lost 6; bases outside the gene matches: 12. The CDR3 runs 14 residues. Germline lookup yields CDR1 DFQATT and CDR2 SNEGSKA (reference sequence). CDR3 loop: CSASQGAASSEQYF. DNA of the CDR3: TGCAGTGCTTCTCAGGGGGCTGCCTCGAGCGAGCAGTACTTC.

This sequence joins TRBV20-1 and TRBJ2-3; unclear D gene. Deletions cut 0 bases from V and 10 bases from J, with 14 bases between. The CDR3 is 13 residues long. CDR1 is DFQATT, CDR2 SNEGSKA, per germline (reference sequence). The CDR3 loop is CSARDLQQTAQYF. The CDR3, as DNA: TGCAGTGCTAGAGATCTACAGCAAACGGCGCAGTATTTT.

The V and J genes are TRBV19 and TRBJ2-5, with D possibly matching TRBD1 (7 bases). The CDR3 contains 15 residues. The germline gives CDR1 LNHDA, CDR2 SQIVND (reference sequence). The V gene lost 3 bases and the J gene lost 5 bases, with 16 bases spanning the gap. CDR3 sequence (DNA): TGTGCCAGTAGTATTAGGAGGGGGCAGGGGGAGACCCAGTACTTC. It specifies CASSIRRGQGETQYF.

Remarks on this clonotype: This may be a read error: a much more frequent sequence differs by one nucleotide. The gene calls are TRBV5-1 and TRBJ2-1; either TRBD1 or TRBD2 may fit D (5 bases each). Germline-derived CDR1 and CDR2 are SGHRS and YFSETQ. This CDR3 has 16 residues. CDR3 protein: CASSPLGLASYDEQFF. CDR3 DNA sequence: TGCGCCAGCAGTCCCTTGGGGCTAGCATCCTACGATGAGCAGTTCTTC.

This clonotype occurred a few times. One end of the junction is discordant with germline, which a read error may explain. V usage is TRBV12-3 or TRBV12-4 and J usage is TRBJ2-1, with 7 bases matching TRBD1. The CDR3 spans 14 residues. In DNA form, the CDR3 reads TGTACCAGCAGTTTAAGGGCAGGGGGTAATGAGCAGTTCTTC. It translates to CTSSLRAGGNEQFF.

CDR3 DNA sequence: TGTGCCAGCAGCCTGCCGGGACAGGGGAACACCGGGGAGCTGTTTTTT. It specifies CASSLPGQGNTGELFF. V is TRBV5-4 and J is TRBJ2-2; TRBD1 matches 9 bases. Looked up from germline, CDR1 is SGHNT and CDR2 is YYREEE (reference sequence). The CDR3 is 16 residues long. V was clipped by 4 bases and J by 1 base; unmatched bases: 5.

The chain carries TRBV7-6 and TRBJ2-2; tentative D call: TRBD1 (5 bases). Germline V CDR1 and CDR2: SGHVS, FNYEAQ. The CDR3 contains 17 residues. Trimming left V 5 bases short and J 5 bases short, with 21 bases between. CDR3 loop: CASSPHIGQQRTGELFF. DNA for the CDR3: TGTGCCAGCAGCCCCCATATAGGACAACAGAGAACCGGGGAGCTGTTTTTT.

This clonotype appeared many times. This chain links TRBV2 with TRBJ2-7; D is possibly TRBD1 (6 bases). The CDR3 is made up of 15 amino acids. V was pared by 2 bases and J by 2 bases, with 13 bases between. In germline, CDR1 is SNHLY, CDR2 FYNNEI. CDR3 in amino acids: CASSESPGHPYEQYF. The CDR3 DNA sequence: TGTGCCAGCAGTGAATCCCCGGGACATCCCTACGAGCAGTACTTC.

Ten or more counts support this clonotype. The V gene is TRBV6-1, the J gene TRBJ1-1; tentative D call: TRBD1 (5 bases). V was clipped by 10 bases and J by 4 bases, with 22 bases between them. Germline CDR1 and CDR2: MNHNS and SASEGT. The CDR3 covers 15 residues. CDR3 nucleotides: TGTGCCATCTATCAGGACGGGTGGAGGGGCACTGAAGCTTTCTTT. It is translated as CAIYQDGWRGTEAFF.

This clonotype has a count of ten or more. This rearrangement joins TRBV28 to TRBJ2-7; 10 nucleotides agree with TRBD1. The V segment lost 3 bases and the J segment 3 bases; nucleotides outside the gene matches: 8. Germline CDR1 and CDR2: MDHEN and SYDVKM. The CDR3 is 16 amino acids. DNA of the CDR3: TGTGCCAGCAGTTTGCCAAGGGGACAGGGGCTCTACGAGCAGTACTTC. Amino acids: CASSLPRGQGLYEQYF.

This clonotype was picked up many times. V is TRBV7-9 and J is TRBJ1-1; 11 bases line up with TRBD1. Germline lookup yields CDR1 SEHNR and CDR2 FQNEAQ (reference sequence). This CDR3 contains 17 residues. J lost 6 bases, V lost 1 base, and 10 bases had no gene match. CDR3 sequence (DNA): TGTGCCAGCAGCTTAGGGGTGGGGACAGGGGGATCGCCTGAAGCTTTCTTT. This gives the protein CASSLGVGTGGSPEAFF.

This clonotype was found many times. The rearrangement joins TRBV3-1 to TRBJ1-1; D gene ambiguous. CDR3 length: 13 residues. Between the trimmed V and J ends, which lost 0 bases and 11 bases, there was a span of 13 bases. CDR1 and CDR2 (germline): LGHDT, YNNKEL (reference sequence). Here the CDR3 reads CASSQDGPWRAFF. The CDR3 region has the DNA TGTGCCAGCAGCCAAGATGGACCCTGGAGGGCTTTCTTT.

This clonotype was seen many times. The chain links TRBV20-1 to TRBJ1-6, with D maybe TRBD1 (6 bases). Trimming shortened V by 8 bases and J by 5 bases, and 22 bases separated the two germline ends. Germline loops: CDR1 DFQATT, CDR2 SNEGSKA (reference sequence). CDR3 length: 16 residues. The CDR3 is CSRMVPGAGDNSPLHF. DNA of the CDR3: TGCAGTCGTATGGTCCCGGGGGCTGGTGATAATTCACCCCTCCACTTT.

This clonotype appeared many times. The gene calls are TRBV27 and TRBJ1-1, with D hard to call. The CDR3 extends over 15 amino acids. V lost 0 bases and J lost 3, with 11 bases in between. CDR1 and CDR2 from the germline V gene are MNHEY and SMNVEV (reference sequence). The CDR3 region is CASSLSGRVDTEAFF. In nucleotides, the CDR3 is TGTGCCAGCAGTTTATCTGGGAGGGTGGACACTGAAGCTTTCTTT.

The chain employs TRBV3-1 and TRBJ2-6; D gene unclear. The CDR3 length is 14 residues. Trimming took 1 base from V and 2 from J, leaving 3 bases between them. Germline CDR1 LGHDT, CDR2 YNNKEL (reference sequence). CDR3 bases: TGTGCCAGCAGCCAAGCCCCTGGGGCCAACGTCCTGACTTTC. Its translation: CASSQAPGANVLTF.

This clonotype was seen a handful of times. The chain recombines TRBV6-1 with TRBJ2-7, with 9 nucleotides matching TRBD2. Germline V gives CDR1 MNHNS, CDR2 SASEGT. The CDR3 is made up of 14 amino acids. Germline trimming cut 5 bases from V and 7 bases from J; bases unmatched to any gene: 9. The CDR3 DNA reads TGTGCCAGCAGTCCCTTAGCGGGAGCGGGAGAGCAGTACTTC. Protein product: CASSPLAGAGEQYF.

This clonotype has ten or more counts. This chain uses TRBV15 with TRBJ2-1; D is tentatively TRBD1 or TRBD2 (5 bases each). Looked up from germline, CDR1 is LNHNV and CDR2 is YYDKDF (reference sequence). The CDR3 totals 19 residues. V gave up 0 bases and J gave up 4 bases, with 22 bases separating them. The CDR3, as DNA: TGTGCCACCAGCAGAGATCTTCTGGGGGTTCCCTCCCGATACAATGAGCAGTTCTTC. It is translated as CATSRDLLGVPSRYNEQFF.

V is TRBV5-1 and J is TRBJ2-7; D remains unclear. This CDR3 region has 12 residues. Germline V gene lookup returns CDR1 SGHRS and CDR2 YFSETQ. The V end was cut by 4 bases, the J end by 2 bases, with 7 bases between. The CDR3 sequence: CASSRPTYEQYF. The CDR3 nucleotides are TGCGCCAGCAGCCGCCCTACCTACGAGCAGTACTTC.

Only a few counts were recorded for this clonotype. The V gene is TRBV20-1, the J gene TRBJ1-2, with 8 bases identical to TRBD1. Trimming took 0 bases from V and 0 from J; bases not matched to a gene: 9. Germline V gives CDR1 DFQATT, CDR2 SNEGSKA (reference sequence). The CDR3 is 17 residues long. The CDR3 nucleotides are TGCAGTGCTAGAGACCCCCGGGACAGGACCGCTAACTATGGCTACACCTTC. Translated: CSARDPRDRTANYGYTF.

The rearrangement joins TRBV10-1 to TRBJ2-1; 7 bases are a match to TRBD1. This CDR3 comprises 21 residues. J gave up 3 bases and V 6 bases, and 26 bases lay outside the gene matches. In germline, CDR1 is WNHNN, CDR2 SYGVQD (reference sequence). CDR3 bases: TGCGCCAGCAGGGGTGAGGCCTTCCAGGGGGTGAGCTTTAAGGACTACAATGAGCAGTTCTTC. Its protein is CASRGEAFQGVSFKDYNEQFF.

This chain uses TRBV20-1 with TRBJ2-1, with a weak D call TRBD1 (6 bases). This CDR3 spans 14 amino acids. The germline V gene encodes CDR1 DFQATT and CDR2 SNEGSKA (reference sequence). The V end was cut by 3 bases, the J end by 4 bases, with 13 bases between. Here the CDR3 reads CSASPRGLYNEQFF. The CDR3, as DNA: TGCAGTGCTAGCCCCAGGGGCCTTTACAATGAGCAGTTCTTC.

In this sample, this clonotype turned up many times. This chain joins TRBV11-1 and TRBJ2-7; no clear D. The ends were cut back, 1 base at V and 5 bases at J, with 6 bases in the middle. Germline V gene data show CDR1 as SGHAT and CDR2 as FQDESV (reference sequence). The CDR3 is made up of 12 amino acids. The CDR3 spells CASSLGVHEQYF. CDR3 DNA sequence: TGTGCCAGCAGCTTAGGGGTCCACGAGCAGTACTTC.

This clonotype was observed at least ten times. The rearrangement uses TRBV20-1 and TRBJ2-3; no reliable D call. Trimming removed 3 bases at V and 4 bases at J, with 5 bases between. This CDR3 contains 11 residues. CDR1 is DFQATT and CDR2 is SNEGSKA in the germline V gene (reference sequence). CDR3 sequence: CSASLPDTQYF. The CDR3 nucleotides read TGCAGTGCTAGTCTTCCAGATACGCAGTATTTT.

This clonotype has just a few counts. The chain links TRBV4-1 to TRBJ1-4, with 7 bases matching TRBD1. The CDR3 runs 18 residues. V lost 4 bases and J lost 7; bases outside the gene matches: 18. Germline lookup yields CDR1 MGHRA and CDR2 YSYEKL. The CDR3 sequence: CASSRAITKGGEGEKLFF. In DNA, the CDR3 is TGCGCCAGCAGCCGCGCAATCACGAAAGGGGGCGAGGGTGAAAAACTGTTTTTT.

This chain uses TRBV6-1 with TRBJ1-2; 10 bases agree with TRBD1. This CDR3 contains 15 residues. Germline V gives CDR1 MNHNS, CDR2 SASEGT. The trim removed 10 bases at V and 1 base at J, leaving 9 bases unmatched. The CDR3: CANSPRTGGNYGYTF. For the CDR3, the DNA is TGTGCCAACAGCCCTCGGACAGGGGGTAACTATGGCTACACCTTC.

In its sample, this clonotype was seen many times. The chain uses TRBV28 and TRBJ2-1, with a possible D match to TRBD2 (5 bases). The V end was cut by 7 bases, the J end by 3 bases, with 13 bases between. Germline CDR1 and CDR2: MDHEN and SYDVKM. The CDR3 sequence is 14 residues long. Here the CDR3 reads CASTKGEGYNEQFF. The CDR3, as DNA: TGTGCCAGCACCAAGGGCGAGGGCTACAATGAGCAGTTCTTC.